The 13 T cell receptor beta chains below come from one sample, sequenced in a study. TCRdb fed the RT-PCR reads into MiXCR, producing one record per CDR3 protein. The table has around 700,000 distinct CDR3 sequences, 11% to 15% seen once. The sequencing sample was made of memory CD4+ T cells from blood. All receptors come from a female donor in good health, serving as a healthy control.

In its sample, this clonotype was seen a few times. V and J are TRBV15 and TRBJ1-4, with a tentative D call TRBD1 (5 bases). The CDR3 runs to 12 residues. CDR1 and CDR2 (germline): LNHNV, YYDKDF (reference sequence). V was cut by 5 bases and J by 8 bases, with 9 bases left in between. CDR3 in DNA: TGTGCCACCAGCCGGGACGGAGAAAAACTGTTTTTT. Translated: CATSRDGEKLFF.

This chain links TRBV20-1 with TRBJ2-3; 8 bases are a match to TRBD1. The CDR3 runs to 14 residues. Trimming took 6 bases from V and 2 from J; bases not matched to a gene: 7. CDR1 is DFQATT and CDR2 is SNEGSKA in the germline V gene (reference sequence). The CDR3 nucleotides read TGCAGTGCATACGGACAGGGCCTCACAGATACGCAGTATTTT. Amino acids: CSAYGQGLTDTQYF.

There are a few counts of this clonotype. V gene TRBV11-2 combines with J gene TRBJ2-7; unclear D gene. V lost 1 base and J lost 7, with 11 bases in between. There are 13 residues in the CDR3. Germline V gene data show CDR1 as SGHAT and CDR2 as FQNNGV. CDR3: CASSLARYEEQYF. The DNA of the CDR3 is TGTGCCAGCAGCTTAGCCCGCTACGAGGAGCAGTACTTC.

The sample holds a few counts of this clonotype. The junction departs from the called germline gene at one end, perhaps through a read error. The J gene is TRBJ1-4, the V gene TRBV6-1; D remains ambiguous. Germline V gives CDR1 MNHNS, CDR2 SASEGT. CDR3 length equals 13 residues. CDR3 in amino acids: CTSSPGIWEKLFF. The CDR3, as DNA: TGTACCAGCTCCCCGGGAATTTGGGAAAAACTGTTTTTT.

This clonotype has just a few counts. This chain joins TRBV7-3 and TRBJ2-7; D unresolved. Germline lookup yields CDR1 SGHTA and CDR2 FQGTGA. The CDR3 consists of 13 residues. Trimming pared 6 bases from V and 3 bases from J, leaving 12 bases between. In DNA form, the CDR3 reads TGTGCCAGCAGTATAGGGCCCTTCTACGAGCAGTACTTC. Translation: CASSIGPFYEQYF.

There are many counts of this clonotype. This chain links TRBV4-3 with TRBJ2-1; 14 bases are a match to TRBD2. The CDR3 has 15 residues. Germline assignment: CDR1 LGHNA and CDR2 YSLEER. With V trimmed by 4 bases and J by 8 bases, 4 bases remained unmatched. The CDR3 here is CASSLGTSGSDEQFF. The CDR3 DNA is TGCGCCAGCAGCCTCGGGACTAGCGGGAGCGATGAGCAGTTCTTC.

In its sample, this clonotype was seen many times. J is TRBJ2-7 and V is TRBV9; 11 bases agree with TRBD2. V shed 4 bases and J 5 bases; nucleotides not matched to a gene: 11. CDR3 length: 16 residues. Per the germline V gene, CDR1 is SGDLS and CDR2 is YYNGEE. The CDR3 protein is CASSHPMGLAVHEQYF. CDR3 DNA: TGTGCCAGCAGCCACCCCATGGGACTAGCGGTCCACGAGCAGTACTTC.

The DNA for the CDR3 is TGTGCCAGCAGTGTGAGCGGGAGAGGGAAGTACTTC. Encoded protein: CASSVSGRGKYF. The V and J genes are TRBV2 and TRBJ2-7, with 8 positions matching TRBD2. The CDR3 spans 12 residues. Germline trimming cut 4 bases from V and 11 bases from J; bases unmatched to any gene: 7. CDR1 SNHLY and CDR2 FYNNEI come from the germline V gene.

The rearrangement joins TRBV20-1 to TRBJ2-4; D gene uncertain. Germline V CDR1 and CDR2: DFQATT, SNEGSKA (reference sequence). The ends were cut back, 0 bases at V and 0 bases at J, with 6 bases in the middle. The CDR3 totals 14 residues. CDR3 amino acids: CSARDQAAKNIQYF. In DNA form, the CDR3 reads TGCAGTGCTAGAGATCAGGCAGCCAAAAACATTCAGTACTTC.

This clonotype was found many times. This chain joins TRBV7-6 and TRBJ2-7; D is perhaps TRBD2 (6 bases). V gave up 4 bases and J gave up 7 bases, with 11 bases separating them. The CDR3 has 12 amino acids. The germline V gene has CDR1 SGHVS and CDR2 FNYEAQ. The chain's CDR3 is CASSSSGREQYF. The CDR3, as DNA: TGTGCCAGCAGCTCCTCGGGGAGGGAGCAGTACTTC.

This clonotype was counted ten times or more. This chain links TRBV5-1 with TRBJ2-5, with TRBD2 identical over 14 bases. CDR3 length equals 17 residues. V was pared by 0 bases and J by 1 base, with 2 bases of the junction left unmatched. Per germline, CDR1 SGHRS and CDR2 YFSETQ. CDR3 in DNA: TGCGCCAGCAGCTTGGGACTAGCGGGAGGGTTCCAAGAGACCCAGTACTTC. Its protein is CASSLGLAGGFQETQYF.

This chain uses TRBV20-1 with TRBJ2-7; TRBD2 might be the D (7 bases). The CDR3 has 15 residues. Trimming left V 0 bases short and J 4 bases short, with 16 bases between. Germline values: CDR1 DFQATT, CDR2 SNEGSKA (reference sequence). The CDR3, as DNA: TGCAGTGCTAGAGATCGAGGGGGAGGGGTATACGAGCAGTACTTC. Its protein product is CSARDRGGGVYEQYF.

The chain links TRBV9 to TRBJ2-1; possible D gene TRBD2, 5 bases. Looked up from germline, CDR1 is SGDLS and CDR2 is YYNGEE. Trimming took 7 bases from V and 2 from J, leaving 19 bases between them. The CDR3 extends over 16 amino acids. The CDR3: CASPHLPGSPYNEQFF. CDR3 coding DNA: TGTGCCAGCCCTCACCTCCCGGGGTCCCCCTACAATGAGCAGTTCTTC.